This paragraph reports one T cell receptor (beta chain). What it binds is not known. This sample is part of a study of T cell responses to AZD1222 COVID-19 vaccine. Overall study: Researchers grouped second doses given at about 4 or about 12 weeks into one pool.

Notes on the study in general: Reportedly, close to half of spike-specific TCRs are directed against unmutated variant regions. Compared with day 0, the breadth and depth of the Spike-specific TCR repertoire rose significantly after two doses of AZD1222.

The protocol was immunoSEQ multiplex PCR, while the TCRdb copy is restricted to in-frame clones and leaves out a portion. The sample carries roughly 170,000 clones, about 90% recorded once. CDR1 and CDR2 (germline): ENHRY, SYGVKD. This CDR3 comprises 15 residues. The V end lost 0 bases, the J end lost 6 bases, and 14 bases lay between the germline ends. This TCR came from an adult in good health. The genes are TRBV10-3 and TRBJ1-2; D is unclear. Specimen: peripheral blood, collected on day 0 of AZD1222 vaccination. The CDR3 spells CAISESKIRRDGYTF. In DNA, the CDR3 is TGTGCCATCAGTGAGTCGAAAATCCGACGGGATGGCTACACCTTC.